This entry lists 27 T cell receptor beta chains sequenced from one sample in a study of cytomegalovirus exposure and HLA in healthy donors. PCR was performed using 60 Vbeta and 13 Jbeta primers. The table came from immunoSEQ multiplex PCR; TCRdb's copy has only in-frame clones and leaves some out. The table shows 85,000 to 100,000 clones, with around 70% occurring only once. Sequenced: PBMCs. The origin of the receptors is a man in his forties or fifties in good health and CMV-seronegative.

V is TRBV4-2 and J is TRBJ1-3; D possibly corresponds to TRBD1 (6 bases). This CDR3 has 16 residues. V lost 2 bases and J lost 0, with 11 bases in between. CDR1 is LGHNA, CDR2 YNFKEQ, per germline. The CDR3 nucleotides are TGTGCCAGCAGCCAAAGGGGGGGCTTCTCTGGAAACACCATATATTTT. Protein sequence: CASSQRGGFSGNTIYF.

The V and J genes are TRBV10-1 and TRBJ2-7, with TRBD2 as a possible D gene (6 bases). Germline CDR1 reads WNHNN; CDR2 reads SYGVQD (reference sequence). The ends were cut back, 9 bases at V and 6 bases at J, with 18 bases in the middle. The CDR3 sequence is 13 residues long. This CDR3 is CASLRPRECEQYV. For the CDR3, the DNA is TGCGCCAGTCTCCGACCCCGGGAGTGCGAGCAGTACGTC.

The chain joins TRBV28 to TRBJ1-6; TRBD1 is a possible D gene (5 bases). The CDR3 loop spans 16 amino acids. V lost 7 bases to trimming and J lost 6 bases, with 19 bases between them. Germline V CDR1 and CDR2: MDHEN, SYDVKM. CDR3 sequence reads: CASISGGERGNSPLHF. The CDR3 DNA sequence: TGTGCCAGCATCTCGGGGGGGGAGCGGGGTAATTCACCCCTCCACTTT.

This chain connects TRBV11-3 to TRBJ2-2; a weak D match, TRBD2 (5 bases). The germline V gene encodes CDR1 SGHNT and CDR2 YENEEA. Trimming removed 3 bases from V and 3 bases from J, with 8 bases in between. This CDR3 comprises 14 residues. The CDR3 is CASSFGGYTGELFF. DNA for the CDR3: TGTGCCAGCAGCTTTGGAGGTTACACCGGGGAGCTGTTTTTT.

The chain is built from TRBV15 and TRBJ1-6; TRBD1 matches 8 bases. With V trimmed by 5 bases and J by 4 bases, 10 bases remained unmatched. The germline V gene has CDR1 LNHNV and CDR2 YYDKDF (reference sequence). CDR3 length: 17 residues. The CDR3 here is CATSVFGQGPYNSPLHF. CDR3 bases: TGTGCCACCAGCGTCTTCGGACAGGGACCTTATAATTCACCCCTCCACTTT.

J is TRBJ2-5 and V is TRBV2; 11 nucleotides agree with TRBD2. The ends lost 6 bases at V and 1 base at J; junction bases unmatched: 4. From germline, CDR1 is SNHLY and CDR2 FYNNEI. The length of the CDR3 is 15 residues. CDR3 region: CASRVAGGIQETQYF. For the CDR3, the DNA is TGTGCCAGCAGAGTAGCGGGGGGGATCCAAGAGACCCAGTACTTC. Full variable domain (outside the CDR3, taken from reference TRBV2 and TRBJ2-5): EPEVTQTPSHQVTQMGQEVILRCVPISNHLYFYWYRQILGQKVEFLVSFYNNEISEKSEIFDDQFSVERPDGSNFTLKIRSTKLEDSAMYFCASRVAGGIQETQYFGPGTRLLVL.

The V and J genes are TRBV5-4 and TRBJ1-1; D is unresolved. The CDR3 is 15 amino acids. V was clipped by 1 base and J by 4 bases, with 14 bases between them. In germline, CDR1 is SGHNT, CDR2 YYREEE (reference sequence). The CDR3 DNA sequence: TGTGCCAGCAGCTTGACGTCAAATTCCGGCACTGAAGCTTTCTTT. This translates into CASSLTSNSGTEAFF.

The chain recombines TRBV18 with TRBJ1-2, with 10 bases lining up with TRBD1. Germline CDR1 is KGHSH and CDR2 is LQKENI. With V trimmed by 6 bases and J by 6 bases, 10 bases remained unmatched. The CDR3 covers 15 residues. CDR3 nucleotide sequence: TGTGCCAGCTCCCCAATGGGACAGGGGCCTCATGGCTACACCTTC. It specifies CASSPMGQGPHGYTF.

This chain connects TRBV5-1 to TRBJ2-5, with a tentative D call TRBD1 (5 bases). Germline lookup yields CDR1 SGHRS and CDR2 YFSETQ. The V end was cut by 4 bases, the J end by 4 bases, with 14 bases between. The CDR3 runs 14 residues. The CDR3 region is CASSLLWGGETQYF. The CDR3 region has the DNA TGCGCCAGCAGCCTTCTATGGGGCGGAGAGACCCAGTACTTC.

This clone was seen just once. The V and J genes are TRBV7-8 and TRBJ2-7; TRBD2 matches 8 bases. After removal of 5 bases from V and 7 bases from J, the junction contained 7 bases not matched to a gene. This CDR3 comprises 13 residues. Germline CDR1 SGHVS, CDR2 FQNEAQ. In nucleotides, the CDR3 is TGTGCCAGCAGCCAGACGGGAGGGGGAGAGCAGTACGTC. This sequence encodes CASSQTGGGEQYV.

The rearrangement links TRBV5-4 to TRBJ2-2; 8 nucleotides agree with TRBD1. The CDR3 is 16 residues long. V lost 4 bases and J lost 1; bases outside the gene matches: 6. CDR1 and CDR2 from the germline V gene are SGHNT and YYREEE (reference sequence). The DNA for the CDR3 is TGTGCCAGCAGCCCAGGGGGCAGTTTGAACACCGGGGAGCTGTTTTTT. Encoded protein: CASSPGGSLNTGELFF. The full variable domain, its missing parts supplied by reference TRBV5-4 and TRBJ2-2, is ETGVTQSPTHLIKTRGQQVTLRCSSQSGHNTVSWYQQALGQGPQFIFQYYREEENGRGNFPPRFSGLQFPNYSSELNVNALELDDSALYLCASSPGGSLNTGELFFGEGSRLTVL.

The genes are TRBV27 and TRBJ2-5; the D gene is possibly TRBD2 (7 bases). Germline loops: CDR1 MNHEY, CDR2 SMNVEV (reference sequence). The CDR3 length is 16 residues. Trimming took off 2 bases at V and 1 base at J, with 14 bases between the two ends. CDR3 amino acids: CASSLAGAGTQETQYF. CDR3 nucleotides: TGTGCCAGCAGTTTAGCGGGGGCGGGAACCCAAGAGACCCAGTACTTC.

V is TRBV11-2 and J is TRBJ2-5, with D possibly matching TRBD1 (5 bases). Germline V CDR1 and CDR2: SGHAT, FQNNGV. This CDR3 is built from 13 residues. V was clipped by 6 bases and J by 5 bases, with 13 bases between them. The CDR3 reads CASSARWGETQYF. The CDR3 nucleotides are TGTGCCAGCAGTGCCAGGTGGGGCGAGACCCAGTACTTC.

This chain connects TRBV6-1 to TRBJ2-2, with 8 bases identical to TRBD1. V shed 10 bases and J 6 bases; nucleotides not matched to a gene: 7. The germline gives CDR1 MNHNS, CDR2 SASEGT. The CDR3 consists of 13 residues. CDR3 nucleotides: TGTGCCACCCGGACAGGGAAATCCGGGGAGCTGTTTTTT. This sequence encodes CATRTGKSGELFF.

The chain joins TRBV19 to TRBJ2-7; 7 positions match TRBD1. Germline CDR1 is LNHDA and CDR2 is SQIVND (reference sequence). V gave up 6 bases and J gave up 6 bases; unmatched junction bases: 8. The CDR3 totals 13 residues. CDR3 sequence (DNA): TGTGCCAGTAGCGGGCGACAGGGTGGCGAGCAGTACTTC. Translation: CASSGRQGGEQYF.

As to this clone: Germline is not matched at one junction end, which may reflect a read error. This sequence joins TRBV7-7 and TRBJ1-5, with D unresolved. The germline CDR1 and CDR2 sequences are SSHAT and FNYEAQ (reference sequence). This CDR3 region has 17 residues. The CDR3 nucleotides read TGTGCTAGCAGCTTAGAGGGAGGTGGAGGTGGCAATCAGCCCCAGCATTTT. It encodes CASSLEGGGGGNQPQHF.

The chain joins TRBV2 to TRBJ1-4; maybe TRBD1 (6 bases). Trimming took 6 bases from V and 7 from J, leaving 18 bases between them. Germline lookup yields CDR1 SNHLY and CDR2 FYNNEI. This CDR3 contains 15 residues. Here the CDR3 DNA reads TGTGCCAGCAGCCCTTTTGGGGGGGCTTTTGAAAAACTGTTTTTT. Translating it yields CASSPFGGAFEKLFF. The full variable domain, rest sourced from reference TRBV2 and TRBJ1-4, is EPEVTQTPSHQVTQMGQEVILRCVPISNHLYFYWYRQILGQKVEFLVSFYNNEISEKSEIFDDQFSVERPDGSNFTLKIRSTKLEDSAMYFCASSPFGGAFEKLFFGSGTQLSVL.

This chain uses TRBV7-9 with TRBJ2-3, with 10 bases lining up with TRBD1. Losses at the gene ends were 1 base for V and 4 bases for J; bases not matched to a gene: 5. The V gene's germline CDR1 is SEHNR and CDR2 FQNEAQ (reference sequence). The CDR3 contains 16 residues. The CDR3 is CASSLVPGQGPDTQYF. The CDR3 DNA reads TGTGCCAGCAGCTTAGTTCCGGGACAGGGGCCAGATACGCAGTATTTT.

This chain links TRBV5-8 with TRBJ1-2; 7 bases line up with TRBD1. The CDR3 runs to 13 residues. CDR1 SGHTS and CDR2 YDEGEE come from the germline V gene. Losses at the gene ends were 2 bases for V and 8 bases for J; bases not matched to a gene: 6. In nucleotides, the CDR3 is TGTGCCAGCAGCTTCGACAGGGCCTACGGCTACACCTTC. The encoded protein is CASSFDRAYGYTF.

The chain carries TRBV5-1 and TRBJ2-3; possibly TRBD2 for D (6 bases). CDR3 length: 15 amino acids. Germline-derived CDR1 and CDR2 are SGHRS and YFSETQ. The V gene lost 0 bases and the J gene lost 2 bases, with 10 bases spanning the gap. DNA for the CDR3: TGCGCCAGCAGCTTGGTGGCGGGATACACAGATACGCAGTATTTT. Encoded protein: CASSLVAGYTDTQYF.

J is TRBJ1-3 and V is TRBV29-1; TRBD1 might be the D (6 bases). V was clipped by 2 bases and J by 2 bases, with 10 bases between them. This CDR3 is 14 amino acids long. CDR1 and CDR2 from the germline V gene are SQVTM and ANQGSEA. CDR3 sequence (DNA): TGCAGCGTTGAAAGGGGGAGTACTGGAAACACCATATATTTT. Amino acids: CSVERGSTGNTIYF. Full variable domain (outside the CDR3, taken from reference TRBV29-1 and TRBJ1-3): SAVISQKPSRDICQRGTSLTIQCQVDSQVTMMFWYRQQPGQSLTLIATANQGSEATYESGFVIDKFPISRPNLTFSTLTVSNMSPEDSSIYLCSVERGSTGNTIYFGEGSWLTVV.

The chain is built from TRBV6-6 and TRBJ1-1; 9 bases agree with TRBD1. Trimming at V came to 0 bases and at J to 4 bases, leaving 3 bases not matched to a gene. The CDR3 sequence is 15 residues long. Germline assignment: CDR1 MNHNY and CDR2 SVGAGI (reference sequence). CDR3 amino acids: CASSYSTGGGTEAFF. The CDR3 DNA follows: TGTGCCAGCAGTTACTCGACAGGGGGAGGCACTGAAGCTTTCTTT.

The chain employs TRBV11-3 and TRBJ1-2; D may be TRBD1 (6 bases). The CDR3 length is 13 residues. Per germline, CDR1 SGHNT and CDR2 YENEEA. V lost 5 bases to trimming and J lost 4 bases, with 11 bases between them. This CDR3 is CASSHRVFYGYTF. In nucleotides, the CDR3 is TGTGCCAGCAGCCACAGGGTCTTCTATGGCTACACCTTC.

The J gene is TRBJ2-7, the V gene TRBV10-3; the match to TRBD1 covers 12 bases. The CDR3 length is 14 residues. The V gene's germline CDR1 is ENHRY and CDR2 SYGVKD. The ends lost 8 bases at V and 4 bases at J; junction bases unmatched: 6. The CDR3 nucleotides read TGTGCCATCCGGGACAGGGGGCGTGGGTACGAGCAGTACTTC. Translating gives CAIRDRGRGYEQYF.

The DNA of the CDR3 is TGTGCCAGCAGCTTAGACCTGGCAAGATATCGCTCTGGGGCCAACGTCCTGACTTTC. This encodes CASSLDLARYRSGANVLTF. The chain uses TRBV7-2 and TRBJ2-6; no reliable D call. Germline V gives CDR1 SGHTA, CDR2 FQGNSA. V lost 1 base, J lost 0 bases, and 16 bases lay in between. CDR3 size: 19 residues.

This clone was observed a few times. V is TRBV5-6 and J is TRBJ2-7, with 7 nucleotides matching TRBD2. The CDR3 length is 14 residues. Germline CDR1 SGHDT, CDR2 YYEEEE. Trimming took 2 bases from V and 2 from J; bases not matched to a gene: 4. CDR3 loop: CASSFLREAYEQYF. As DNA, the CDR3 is TGTGCCAGCAGCTTCCTCCGGGAGGCCTACGAGCAGTACTTC.

Here the CDR3 reads CAISARADGYTF. The CDR3, as DNA: TGTGCCATCAGTGCCAGGGCGGATGGCTACACCTTC. The chain is built from TRBV10-3 and TRBJ1-2, with D possibly being TRBD1 (5 bases). Germline V gene data show CDR1 as ENHRY and CDR2 as SYGVKD. Trimming cost V 4 bases and J 6 bases, with 9 bases left between them. The CDR3 sequence is 12 residues long.